This T cell receptor beta chain was recovered during a study of blood T cell repertoires in COVID-19. This clone was counted once. This CDR3 spans 12 amino acids. V shed 3 bases and J shed 1 base, with 4 bases lying between them. Germline V gene lookup returns CDR1 SGHNT and CDR2 YYREEE (reference sequence). Assay: immunoSEQ multiplex PCR; the TCRdb copy retains only in-frame clones and omits some. The sample gives approximately 97,000 clones, 90% of which show up once; around 1.7% is in the top ten. Sequencing was performed on peripheral blood. This receptor was obtained from a man in his sixties with acute or convalescent COVID-19. J is TRBJ2-5 and V is TRBV5-4; D not resolved. CDR3 coding DNA: TGTGCCAGCAGCTCCTTCCAAGAGACCCAGTACTTC. This gives the protein CASSSFQETQYF.